This TCR beta chain is from a study of TIL therapy for anti-PD-1-resistant metastatic lung cancer. The CDR3 runs to 13 residues. Trimming removed 6 bases from V and 7 bases from J, with 13 bases in between. Germline lookup yields CDR1 KGHSH and CDR2 LQKENI. With regard to this clone: Antigen specificity is unknown.

The time point was: pre-treatment sample, taken before nivolumab and TIL therapy. Pleural nodules or supraclavicular lymph nodes made up most of the excised metastases sampled. Patients were adults with stage 4 NSCLC. Sequencing used immunoSEQ v3. Sequencing depth was 1.9 million or so read pairs for survey level, roughly 4.5-6 million for deep. Assay: immunoSEQ multiplex PCR; the TCRdb copy retains only in-frame clones and omits some. The data show 25,000 to 30,000 clones, approximately 57% seen once. Whole-study findings and limits: Treatment-naive, never-smoker and oncogene-addicted patients were overrepresented in this highly selected cohort.

The chain joins TRBV18 to TRBJ2-1; no reliable D call. The sequence was obtained from a woman aged 25-80 years with non-small cell lung cancer. The source was tumor tissue, collected at baseline. The CDR3 sequence is CASSTVGSNEQFF. CDR3 nucleotide sequence: TGTGCCAGCTCTACCGTGGGCTCAAATGAGCAGTTCTTC. Using reference TRBV18 and TRBJ2-1 for the parts outside the CDR3, the full variable domain is NAGVMQNPRHLVRRRGQEARLRCSPMKGHSHVYWYRQLPEEGLKFMVYLQKENIIDESGMPKERFSAEFPKEGPSILRIQQVVRGDSAAYFCASSTVGSNEQFFGPGTRLTVL.